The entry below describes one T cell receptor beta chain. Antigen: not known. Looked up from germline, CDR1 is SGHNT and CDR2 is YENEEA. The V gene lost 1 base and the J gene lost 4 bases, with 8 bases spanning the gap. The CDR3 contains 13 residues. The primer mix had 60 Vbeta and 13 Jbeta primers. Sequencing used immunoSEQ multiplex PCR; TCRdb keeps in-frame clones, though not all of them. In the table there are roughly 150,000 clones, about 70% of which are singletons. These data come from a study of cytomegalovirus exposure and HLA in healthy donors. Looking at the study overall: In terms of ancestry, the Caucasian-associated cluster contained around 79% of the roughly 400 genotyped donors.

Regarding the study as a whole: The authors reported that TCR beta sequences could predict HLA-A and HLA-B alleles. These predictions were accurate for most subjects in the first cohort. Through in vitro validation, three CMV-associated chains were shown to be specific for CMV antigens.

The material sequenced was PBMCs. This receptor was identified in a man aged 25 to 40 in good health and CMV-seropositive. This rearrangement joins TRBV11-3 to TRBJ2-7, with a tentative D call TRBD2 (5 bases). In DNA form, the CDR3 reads TGTGCCAGCAGCTTAGTATCGGGGTACGAGCAGTACTTC. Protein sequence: CASSLVSGYEQYF.